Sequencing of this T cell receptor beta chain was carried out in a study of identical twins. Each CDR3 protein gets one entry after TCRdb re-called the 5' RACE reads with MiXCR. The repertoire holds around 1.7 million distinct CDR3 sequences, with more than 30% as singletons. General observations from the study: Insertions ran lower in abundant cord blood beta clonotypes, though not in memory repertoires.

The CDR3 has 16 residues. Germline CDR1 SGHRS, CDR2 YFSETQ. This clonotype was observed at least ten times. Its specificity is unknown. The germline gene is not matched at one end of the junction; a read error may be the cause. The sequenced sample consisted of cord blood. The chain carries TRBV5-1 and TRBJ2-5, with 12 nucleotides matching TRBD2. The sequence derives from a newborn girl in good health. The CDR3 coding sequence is TGCGCCAGCACCTTGTTCAGGACTAGCGGGGAAGAGACCCAGTACTTC. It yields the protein CASTLFRTSGEETQYF.